The rows below give T cell receptor beta chains drawn from one sample of a study of blood T cells in healthy people across ages. From the 5' RACE reads, TCRdb called clonotypes with MiXCR, one entry per CDR3 protein. The table shows about 800,000 distinct CDR3 sequences, with 55% to 75% occurring only once. Specimen: blood. Source of these receptors: a man aged 25 to 40 in good health. Each CDR3 is given with its conserved first and last residue. Fields, in order: D gene, clone size, J gene, V gene, CDR3 DNA, CDR3 protein. A D gene is named only where the DNA matches it firmly. Only some rows state a clone size, as once, few, many or a class for expanded clones.

TRBD2 - TRBJ2-1 TRBV6-2/TRBV6-3 TGTGCCAGCAGCGACCGGAAAGCGGGAGGGCAAGATGAGCAGTTCTTC CASSDRKAGGQDEQFF
- many TRBJ2-5 TRBV12-3/TRBV12-4 TGTGCCAGCTCTTCCGTCGAGACCCAGTACTTC CASSSVETQYF
- - TRBJ1-2 TRBV12-3/TRBV12-4 TGTGCCAGCAGTGTGGACGGTGGCTATGGCTACACCTTC CASSVDGGYGYTF
TRBD1 - TRBJ2-2 TRBV9 TGTGCCAGCACCTCAATCAGGGGGACCCCCGCGGGCGGGGAGCTGTTTTTT CASTSIRGTPAGGELFF
TRBD1 - TRBJ2-7 TRBV20-1 TGCAGTGTCCTTTCCGGGACAGACTACGAGCAGTACTTC CSVLSGTDYEQYF
- - TRBJ2-5 TRBV20-1 TGCAGTGCTAGACAGGGTAGCGCCGCCGGGGAGACCCAGTACTTC CSARQGSAAGETQYF
- once TRBJ2-7 TRBV2 TGTGCCAGCGGGACAACAGAAGAGACCCGGTACTTC CASGTTEETRYF
- - TRBJ1-6 TRBV20-1 TGCAGTGCCACTACAGGGAGGGATTCACCCCTCCACTTT CSATTGRDSPLHF
- - TRBJ2-2 TRBV29-1 TGCAGCGTTGAGAGCGGTTCTAACACCGGGGAGCTGTTTTTT CSVESGSNTGELFF
- few TRBJ2-5 TRBV12-3/TRBV12-4 TGTGCCAGCAGTTTAGCCACCCAAGAGACCCAGTACTTC CASSLATQETQYF
TRBD2 - TRBJ2-7 TRBV29-1 TGCAGCGCCCGCGGCGGGAGGGCCTACGAGCAGTACTTC CSARGGRAYEQYF
- - TRBJ1-2 TRBV5-1 TGCGCCAGCAGCTTACCGGATATGGATGGCTACACCTTC CASSLPDMDGYTF
- few TRBJ1-2 TRBV25-1 TGTGCCAGCAGTTTGGGGGAATTGGGGGGCTACACCTTC CASSLGELGGYTF
- - TRBJ1-1 TRBV11-2 TGTGCCAGCAGCATTTATTCCGGGGGGGACACTGAAGCTTTCTTT CASSIYSGGDTEAFF
- - TRBJ2-7 TRBV7-2 TGTGCCAGCAGCCAGTTCCCTCGGTACGAGCAGTACTTC CASSQFPRYEQYF
TRBD2 - TRBJ2-5 TRBV4-2 TGTGCCAGCAGCCAAGGGCAAAGCGGGAGTGGGGGCCAAGAGACCCAGTACTTC CASSQGQSGSGGQETQYF
- - TRBJ2-3 TRBV27 TGTGCCAGCAGTCGGGCGTCTAGCACAGATACGCAGTATTTT CASSRASSTDTQYF
- - TRBJ1-2 TRBV7-2 TGTGCCAGCAGCTTAGAGTTGGGCTACACCTTC CASSLELGYTF
- many TRBJ2-2 TRBV5-1 TGCGCCAGCAGCTTGAATGTCCCCGCCCCGGGGAACACCGGGGAGCTGTTTTTT CASSLNVPAPGNTGELFF
- - TRBJ1-1 TRBV7-2 TGTGCCAGCAGCTTCGGGACTATGGGCACTGAAGCTTTCTTT CASSFGTMGTEAFF
- few TRBJ2-5 TRBV7-6 TGTGCCAGCACCATAGGGGGGGCGAAAGAGACCCAGTACTTC CASTIGGAKETQYF
TRBD1 - TRBJ1-2 TRBV5-1 TGCGCCAGCAGCCGGACAGCCCAGACAGGGGGCGTTGGTGGCTACACCTTC CASSRTAQTGGVGGYTF
- - TRBJ1-2 TRBV20-1 TGCAGTGGACGAGAGGGGGGGGTTCGTGGCTACACCTTC CSGREGGVRGYTF
- - TRBJ2-7 TRBV7-2 TGTGCCAGCAGCCCCGAACTCACAGGGGGGGGCGAGCAGTACTTC CASSPELTGGGEQYF
- - TRBJ2-1 TRBV27 TGTGCCAGCAGTTTGTCGATGGGCCACTTCTACAATGAGCAGTTCTTC CASSLSMGHFYNEQFF
- - TRBJ2-3 TRBV11-2 TGTGCCAGCAGCCACCCATTAGATACGCAGTATTTT CASSHPLDTQYF
TRBD1 - TRBJ2-3 TRBV28 TGTGCCAGCAGTGGCGCGGACAGGGAGGCAGATACGCAGTATTTT CASSGADREADTQYF
- few TRBJ2-5 TRBV7-2 TGTGCCAGCAGCTTAGGCGGACCCACGTACCAAGAGACCCAGTACTTC CASSLGGPTYQETQYF
- - TRBJ2-3 TRBV20-1 TGCAGTGCTCACCCCGGATCGGACAACACAGATACGCAGTATTTT CSAHPGSDNTDTQYF
TRBD1 once TRBJ2-7 TRBV6-2/TRBV6-3 TGTGCCAGCAGTCCCAACCGGGACAGGGCCTACGAGCAGTACTTC CASSPNRDRAYEQYF
- - TRBJ2-5 TRBV7-9 TGTGCCAGCAGCTTAATGGGGACCCAAGAGACCCAGTACTTC CASSLMGTQETQYF
- - TRBJ2-7 TRBV9 TGTGCCAGCAAGGGGATCGGCGACGAGCAGTACTTC CASKGIGDEQYF
TRBD2 - TRBJ2-5 TRBV29-1 TGCAGCGTTGTCTACCCAGCGGGAGTAGGAGAGACCCAGTACTTC CSVVYPAGVGETQYF
- few TRBJ1-2 TRBV6-5 TGTGCCAGCATTGAGACACGGGACAAAGCAATTGGCTACACCTTC CASIETRDKAIGYTF
- - TRBJ2-5 TRBV10-3 TGTGCCATCAGTGACGGAGAGGGAGAGACCCAGTACTTC CAISDGEGETQYF
TRBD2 - TRBJ2-5 TRBV2 TGTGCCAGCAGTGGGCATGGGACTAGCGGGGTCACAGAGACCCAGTACTTC CASSGHGTSGVTETQYF
- - TRBJ1-1 TRBV7-2 TGTGCCAGCAGCCCGAGGGAGAACGGGGGAGAAGCTTTCTTT CASSPRENGGEAFF
- few TRBJ1-2 TRBV12-3/TRBV12-4 TGTGCCAGTTACTGGGGGTATGGCTACACCTTC CASYWGYGYTF
TRBD2 - TRBJ2-3 TRBV7-6 TGTGCCAGCAGCTCCCCCGGAGCGGGAGTAAAAGATACGCAGTATTTT CASSSPGAGVKDTQYF
- - TRBJ2-5 TRBV7-2 TGTGCCAGCAGCTTAATAGGTGGCGGGCCTAAAGAGTACTTC CASSLIGGGPKEYF
- - TRBJ1-1 TRBV28 TGTGTCAGCAGCCTTCAACAGGGTCGTGAAAAAGCTTTCTTT CVSSLQQGREKAFF
- few TRBJ2-6 TRBV12-3/TRBV12-4 TGTGCCAGCAGTTCCTCAGGGAGCGTCCTGACTTTC CASSSSGSVLTF
- - TRBJ1-2 TRBV18 TGTGCCAGCTCACCTTTAATGGACAGTCCGCCAGGCAATGGCTACACCTTC CASSPLMDSPPGNGYTF
TRBD2 - TRBJ2-1 TRBV6-2/TRBV6-3 TGTGCCAGCAGTTACTCGTGGGTAGCGGGAGGTGATGAGCAGTTCTTC CASSYSWVAGGDEQFF
- few TRBJ2-4 TRBV7-9 TGTGCCAGCAGCCCTCACCCACAGTTAGCCAAAAACATTCAGTACTTC CASSPHPQLAKNIQYF
- once TRBJ2-1 TRBV5-6 TGTGCCAGCGGGGTGGGAACGAACAATGAGCAGTTCTTC CASGVGTNNEQFF
- - TRBJ1-5 TRBV20-1 TGCAGTGCTAGAGATCTCTACCGGGGGTCTCATAGCAATCAGCCCCAGCATTTT CSARDLYRGSHSNQPQHF
- few TRBJ2-3 TRBV12-3/TRBV12-4 TGTGCCAGTAGGGGAGTCACAGATACGCAGTATTTT CASRGVTDTQYF